These 25 T cell receptor beta chains originate from one sample sequenced in a study of blood T cell repertoires in COVID-19 (dated by TCRdb to about 2020). The library was built by means of the immunoSEQ multiplex PCR assay. What TCRdb holds here is the immuneACCESS table cut down to in-frame rearrangements. Part of the clones is not present; checked against another copy, under half of the missing clones reflect an unresolved V gene, and the others are unexplained. Here the sample has about 70,000 clones; roughly 79% occur a single time. The ten largest clonotypes hold approximately 22% of the sample. The sample comprised peripheral blood. These receptors all come from an older woman with acute or convalescent COVID-19.

CDR3 in DNA: TGTGCCAGCAGTACCCCCGGGGGGATGGCTCAGCCCCAGCATTTT. It codes for CASSTPGGMAQPQHF. This chain joins TRBV6-2 or TRBV6-3 and TRBJ1-5, with D possibly matching TRBD1 (5 bases). Germline assignment: CDR1 MNHEY and CDR2 SVGEGT. The germline V and J ends were trimmed by 5 bases and 6 bases, with 17 bases remaining between them. The CDR3 is made up of 15 amino acids.

V usage is TRBV9 and J usage is TRBJ2-3; no firm D call. Trimming removed 0 bases at V and 2 bases at J, with 7 bases between. CDR1 and CDR2 from the germline V gene are SGDLS and YYNGEE. This CDR3 has 14 amino acids. The CDR3 loop is CASSVETTTDTQYF. DNA of the CDR3: TGTGCCAGCAGCGTAGAAACTACCACAGATACGCAGTATTTT.

This chain connects TRBV29-1 to TRBJ1-2, with D maybe TRBD1 (6 bases). Germline V gives CDR1 SQVTM, CDR2 ANQGSEA. The CDR3 runs to 10 residues. Deletions cut 6 bases from V and 9 bases from J, with 11 bases between. The CDR3 reads CSVETGSYTF. DNA of the CDR3: TGCAGCGTCGAGACAGGAAGCTACACCTTC.

The rearrangement joins TRBV5-1 to TRBJ2-4; no clear D gene. The CDR3 runs 14 residues. CDR1 SGHRS and CDR2 YFSETQ come from the germline V gene. V lost 0 bases, J lost 2 bases, and 6 bases lay in between. The CDR3 loop is CASSLGVPKNIQYF. In nucleotides, the CDR3 is TGCGCCAGCAGCTTGGGCGTTCCCAAAAACATTCAGTACTTC. The full variable domain, its missing parts supplied by reference TRBV5-1 and TRBJ2-4, is KAGVTQTPRYLIKTRGQQVTLSCSPISGHRSVSWYQQTPGQGLQFLFEYFSETQRNKGNFPGRFSGRQFSNSRSEMNVSTLELGDSALYLCASSLGVPKNIQYFGAGTRLSVL.

Comment on this clone: In the same sample, other DNA sequences code for this CDR3. V usage is TRBV5-1 and J usage is TRBJ2-1, with D hard to call. Between the trimmed V and J ends, which lost 0 bases and 5 bases, there was a span of 3 bases. This CDR3 contains 12 residues. Looked up from germline, CDR1 is SGHRS and CDR2 is YFSETQ. The CDR3 loop reads CASSLADNEQFF. The CDR3, as DNA: TGCGCCAGCAGCTTGGCGGACAATGAGCAGTTCTTC.

The rearrangement uses TRBV12-3 or TRBV12-4 and TRBJ1-3; D perhaps matches TRBD1 (5 bases). V was cut by 7 bases and J by 4 bases, with 8 bases left in between. This CDR3 contains 12 residues. In DNA form, the CDR3 reads TGTGCCAGCATGGGGCCGGGAAACACCATATATTTT. Its translation is CASMGPGNTIYF.

The CDR3 sequence is CASSPRGKTGELFF. The CDR3 DNA is TGCGCCAGCAGCCCTAGGGGGAAAACCGGGGAGCTGTTTTTT. The chain has TRBV5-1 and TRBJ2-2; D perhaps matches TRBD1 (6 bases). The V and J ends lost 4 bases and 5 bases respectively, with 12 bases between them. Germline V gives CDR1 SGHRS, CDR2 YFSETQ. The CDR3 is 14 residues long.

The chain joins TRBV6-5 to TRBJ1-4; 7 positions match TRBD1. V shed 7 bases, J shed 5 bases, and the junction held 7 bases outside the gene matches. CDR1 and CDR2 (germline): MNHEY, SVGAGI. The CDR3 spans 14 residues. In nucleotides, the CDR3 is TGTGCCAGCACCGGGTTGGGACAGAATGAAAAACTGTTTTTT. It encodes CASTGLGQNEKLFF.

The V gene is TRBV28, the J gene TRBJ1-1; a weak D match, TRBD1 (5 bases). Deletions cut 4 bases from V and 11 bases from J, with 11 bases between. CDR3 length: 11 residues. CDR1 MDHEN and CDR2 SYDVKM come from the germline V gene. DNA for the CDR3: TGTGCCAGCAGTTCCCGACAGTTCGCTTTCTTT. The encoded protein is CASSSRQFAFF.

The V and J genes are TRBV5-1 and TRBJ1-1; D gene uncertain. V was clipped by 3 bases and J by 1 base, with 7 bases between them. The CDR3 spans 13 residues. CDR1 and CDR2 from the germline V gene are SGHRS and YFSETQ. The CDR3 DNA sequence: TGCGCCAGCAGCTGGGAGGGGAACACTGAAGCTTTCTTT. It translates to CASSWEGNTEAFF.

This clone was picked up one time. The chain is built from TRBV5-8 and TRBJ2-7, with D tentatively TRBD1 (6 bases). Between the trimmed V and J ends, which lost 2 bases and 5 bases, there was a span of 11 bases. Per the germline V gene, CDR1 is SGHTS and CDR2 is YDEGEE. This CDR3 has 13 residues. CDR3 DNA: TGTGCCAGCAGCTTCCGATCAGGGGACGAGCAGTACTTC. Its protein product is CASSFRSGDEQYF.

The chain uses TRBV7-2 and TRBJ2-5; TRBD1 is a possible D gene (5 bases). The CDR3 runs 13 residues. V lost 1 base to trimming and J lost 9 bases, with 12 bases between them. CDR1 SGHTA and CDR2 FQGNSA come from the germline V gene. The CDR3 protein is CASSLEGRVAQYF. CDR3 DNA sequence: TGTGCCAGCAGCTTAGAGGGCAGGGTGGCCCAGTACTTC.

The chain links TRBV5-1 to TRBJ1-6; a weak D match, TRBD1 (5 bases). Germline CDR1 is SGHRS and CDR2 is YFSETQ. This CDR3 comprises 15 residues. The ends were cut back, 4 bases at V and 9 bases at J, with 17 bases in the middle. The CDR3 is CASSEDSRRGSPLHF. The CDR3 DNA is TGCGCCAGCAGCGAAGACAGCCGCCGAGGTTCACCCCTCCACTTT.

As DNA, the CDR3 is TGCGCCAGCAGCTTCCCCGGACTAGCGGGAGATAGCCGCAATGAGCAGTTCTTC. It translates to CASSFPGLAGDSRNEQFF. This chain links TRBV5-1 with TRBJ2-1, with 13 positions matching TRBD2. The CDR3 spans 18 residues. V was pared by 2 bases and J by 6 bases, with 11 bases of the junction left unmatched. Germline V CDR1 and CDR2: SGHRS, YFSETQ.

The chain couples TRBV23-1 to TRBJ1-6; TRBD1 matches 8 bases. TRBV23-1 is identified as an open reading frame with a role that is uncertain. CDR3 size: 12 residues. The junction had 6 bases not matched to a gene; V was cut back by 10 bases and J by 10 bases. CDR3 in DNA: TGCGCCAATTCAGGGGGCGAATCACCCCTCCACTTT. Translated, it gives CANSGGESPLHF.

The chain employs TRBV5-4 and TRBJ1-4; 8 bases are shared with TRBD1. The V and J ends lost 4 bases and 8 bases, in that order; junction bases with no gene match: 7. The CDR3 length is 14 residues. Germline-derived CDR1 and CDR2 are SGHNT and YYREEE (reference sequence). For the CDR3, the DNA is TGTGCCAGCAGCAACGACAGGGGACAGGAAAAACTGTTTTTT. It encodes CASSNDRGQEKLFF.

The genes are TRBV7-9 and TRBJ1-6; D unresolved. V was cut by 5 bases and J by 10 bases, with 18 bases left in between. Germline V gene data show CDR1 as SEHNR and CDR2 as FQNEAQ (reference sequence). The CDR3 is 15 amino acids. CDR3 region: CASSPGYAGGSPLHF. The DNA for the CDR3 is TGTGCCAGCAGCCCGGGGTATGCGGGAGGGTCACCCCTCCACTTT. Filled out from reference TRBV7-9 and TRBJ1-6, the complete variable domain reads DTGVSQNPRHKITKRGQNVTFRCDPISEHNRLYWYRQTLGQGPEFLTYFQNEAQLEKSRLLSDRFSAERPKGSFSTLEIQRTEQGDSAMYLCASSPGYAGGSPLHFGNGTRLTVT.

The chain is built from TRBV14 and TRBJ2-1, with TRBD1 matching 10 bases. V dropped 6 bases and J dropped 2; count of bases not matched to a gene: 4. The CDR3 runs 15 residues. The germline V gene encodes CDR1 SGHDN and CDR2 FVKESK. The chain's CDR3 is CASRQGTGAYNEQFF. The CDR3 coding sequence is TGTGCCAGCAGACAGGGGACAGGGGCCTACAATGAGCAGTTCTTC. Full variable domain (rest looked up from reference TRBV14 and TRBJ2-1): EAGVTQFPSHSVIEKGQTVTLRCDPISGHDNLYWYRRVMGKEIKFLLHFVKESKQDESGMPNNRFLAERTGGTYSTLKVQPAELEDSGVYFCASRQGTGAYNEQFFGPGTRLTVL.

This clone was observed a few times. The rearrangement links TRBV2 to TRBJ2-7, with 7 bases that match TRBD2. V lost 11 bases to trimming and J lost 2 bases; unmatched junction nucleotides: 12. CDR1 and CDR2 from the germline V gene are SNHLY and FYNNEI. The CDR3 contains 14 residues. The CDR3 DNA sequence: TGTGCCTCCAGGGAGGGAGGAACCGCCTACGAGCAGTACTTC. Translation gives CASREGGTAYEQYF. Combining the CDR3 with reference TRBV2 and TRBJ2-7 gives the whole variable domain EPEVTQTPSHQVTQMGQEVILRCVPISNHLYFYWYRQILGQKVEFLVSFYNNEISEKSEIFDDQFSVERPDGSNFTLKIRSTKLEDSAMYFCASREGGTAYEQYFGPGTRLTVT.

This rearrangement joins TRBV5-1 to TRBJ1-2; 9 bases agree with TRBD1. V gave up 3 bases and J gave up 6 bases; unmatched junction bases: 6. Germline values: CDR1 SGHRS, CDR2 YFSETQ. CDR3 length equals 14 residues. The CDR3 DNA reads as TGCGCCAGCAGCTCCACAGGGGGCGCGGATGGCTACACCTTC. Translated: CASSSTGGADGYTF.

The genes are TRBV6-5 and TRBJ2-7; no definite D call. The CDR3 is 14 amino acids. V shed 6 bases and J shed 7 bases, with 19 bases lying between them. Germline V gene sequence: CDR1 MNHEY, CDR2 SVGAGI. CDR3 sequence reads: CASSPEHGRSEQYF. CDR3 coding DNA: TGTGCCAGCAGCCCGGAGCACGGTCGATCGGAGCAGTACTTC.

The gene calls are TRBV7-9 and TRBJ1-1; TRBD1 might be the D (6 bases). CDR3 size: 17 residues. V dropped 5 bases and J dropped 4 bases, with 23 bases sitting between them. From germline, CDR1 is SEHNR and CDR2 FQNEAQ (reference sequence). The CDR3 bases are TGTGCCAGCAGCGCAAGTCATGGGGGGGCTTGGGGCACTGAAGCTTTCTTT. This gives the protein CASSASHGGAWGTEAFF. The whole variable domain, filled in from reference TRBV7-9 and TRBJ1-1, reads DTGVSQNPRHKITKRGQNVTFRCDPISEHNRLYWYRQTLGQGPEFLTYFQNEAQLEKSRLLSDRFSAERPKGSFSTLEIQRTEQGDSAMYLCASSASHGGAWGTEAFFGQGTRLTVV.

The genes are TRBV9 and TRBJ1-3, with a weak D call TRBD1 (5 bases). Trimming took 0 bases from V and 1 from J, leaving 8 bases between them. The CDR3 covers 15 residues. CDR1 is SGDLS and CDR2 is YYNGEE in the germline V gene. The CDR3 reads CASSVGQFSGNTIYF. CDR3 coding DNA: TGTGCCAGCAGCGTAGGACAGTTTTCTGGAAACACCATATATTTT.

This clone was recorded once. The chain links TRBV4-1 to TRBJ1-1; 8 nucleotides line up with TRBD1. The CDR3 covers 17 residues. The V gene's germline CDR1 is MGHRA and CDR2 YSYEKL. V lost 1 base and J lost 1; bases outside the gene matches: 8. In DNA form, the CDR3 reads TGCGCCAGCAGCCAAGCCTGGACAGGGACTGGGAACACTGAAGCTTTCTTT. Its protein is CASSQAWTGTGNTEAFF.

The rearrangement joins TRBV5-1 to TRBJ1-1; TRBD1 agrees at 9 bases. Germline V gives CDR1 SGHRS, CDR2 YFSETQ. Unmatched junction bases numbered 5, after V lost 1 base and J lost 1 base. This CDR3 has 16 amino acids. CDR3 amino acids: CASSLIQGAGNTEAFF. DNA of the CDR3: TGCGCCAGCAGCTTGATACAGGGGGCCGGGAACACTGAAGCTTTCTTT.